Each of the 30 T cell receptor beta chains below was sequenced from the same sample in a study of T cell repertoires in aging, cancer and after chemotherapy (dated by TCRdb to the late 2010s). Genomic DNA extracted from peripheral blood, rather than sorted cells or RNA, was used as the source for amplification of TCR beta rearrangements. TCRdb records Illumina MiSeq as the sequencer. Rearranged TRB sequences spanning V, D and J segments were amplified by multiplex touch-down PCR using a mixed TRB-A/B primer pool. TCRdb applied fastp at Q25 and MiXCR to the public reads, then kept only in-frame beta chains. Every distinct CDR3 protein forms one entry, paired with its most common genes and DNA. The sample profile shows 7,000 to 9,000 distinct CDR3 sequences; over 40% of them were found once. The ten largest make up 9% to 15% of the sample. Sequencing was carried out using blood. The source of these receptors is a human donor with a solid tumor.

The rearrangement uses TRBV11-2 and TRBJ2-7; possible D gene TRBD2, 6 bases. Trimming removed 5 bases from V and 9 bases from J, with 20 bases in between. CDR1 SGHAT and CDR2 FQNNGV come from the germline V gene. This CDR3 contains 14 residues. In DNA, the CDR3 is TGTGCCAGCAGCGTCTCGCCGGGACTGCCTGGGCAGTACTTC. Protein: CASSVSPGLPGQYF. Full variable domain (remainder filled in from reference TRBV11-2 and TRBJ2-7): EAGVAQSPRYKIIEKRQSVAFWCNPISGHATLYWYQQILGQGPKLLIQFQNNGVVDDSQLPKDRFSAERLKGVDSTLKIQPAKLEDSAVYLCASSVSPGLPGQYFGPGTRLTVT.

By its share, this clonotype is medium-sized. Here the CDR3 reads CSVLAGVLYNEQFF. The CDR3 region has the DNA TGCAGCGTACTGGCGGGAGTTTTGTACAATGAGCAGTTCTTC. The chain joins TRBV29-1 to TRBJ2-1; 7 bases align to TRBD2. J lost 4 bases, V lost 6 bases, and 9 bases had no gene match. In germline, CDR1 is SQVTM, CDR2 ANQGSEA. The CDR3 covers 14 residues.

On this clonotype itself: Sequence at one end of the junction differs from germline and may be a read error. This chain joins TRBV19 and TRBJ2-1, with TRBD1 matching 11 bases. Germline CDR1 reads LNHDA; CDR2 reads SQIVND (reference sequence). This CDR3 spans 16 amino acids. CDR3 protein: CASSTLGQGAYNKQFF. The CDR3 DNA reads TGTGCCAGTAGTACGTTAGGACAGGGGGCCTACAATAAGCAGTTCTTC. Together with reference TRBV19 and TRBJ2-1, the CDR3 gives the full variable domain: DGGITQSPKYLFRKEGQNVTLSCEQNLNHDAMYWYRQDPGQGLRLIYYSQIVNDFQKGDIAEGYSVSREKKESFPLTVTSAQKNPTAFYLCASSTLGQGAYNKQFFGPGTRLTVL.

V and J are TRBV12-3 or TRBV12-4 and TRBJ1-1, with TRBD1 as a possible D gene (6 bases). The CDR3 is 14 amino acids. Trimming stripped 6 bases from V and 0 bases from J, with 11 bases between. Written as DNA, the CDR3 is TGTGCCAGCAGGGTGGACAGTATGAACACTGAAGCTTTCTTT. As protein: CASRVDSMNTEAFF.

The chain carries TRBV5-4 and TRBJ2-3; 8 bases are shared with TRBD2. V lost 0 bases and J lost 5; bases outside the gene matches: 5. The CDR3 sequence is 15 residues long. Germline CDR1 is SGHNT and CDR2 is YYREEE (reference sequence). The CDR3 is CASSLVAGGGDTQYF. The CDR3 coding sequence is TGTGCCAGCAGCTTGGTCGCGGGAGGAGGAGATACGCAGTATTTT.

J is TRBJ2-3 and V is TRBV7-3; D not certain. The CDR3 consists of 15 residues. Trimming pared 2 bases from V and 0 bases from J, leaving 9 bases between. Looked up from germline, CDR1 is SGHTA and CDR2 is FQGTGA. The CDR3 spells CASSLQVESTDTQYF. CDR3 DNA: TGTGCCAGCAGCTTACAGGTGGAGAGCACAGATACGCAGTATTTT.

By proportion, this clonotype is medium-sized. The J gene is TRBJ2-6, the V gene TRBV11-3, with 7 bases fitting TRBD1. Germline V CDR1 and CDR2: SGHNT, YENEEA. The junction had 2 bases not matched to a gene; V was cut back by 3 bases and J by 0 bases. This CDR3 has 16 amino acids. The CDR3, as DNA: TGTGCCAGCAGCTTGGGGACAGCCTCTGGGGCCAACGTCCTGACTTTC. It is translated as CASSLGTASGANVLTF.

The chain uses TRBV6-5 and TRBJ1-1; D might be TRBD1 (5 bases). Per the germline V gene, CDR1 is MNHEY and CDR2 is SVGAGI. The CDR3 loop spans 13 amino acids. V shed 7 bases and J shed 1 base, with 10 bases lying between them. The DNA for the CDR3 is TGTGCCAGCACGTGGGGCTCGAACACTGAAGCTTTCTTT. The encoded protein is CASTWGSNTEAFF.

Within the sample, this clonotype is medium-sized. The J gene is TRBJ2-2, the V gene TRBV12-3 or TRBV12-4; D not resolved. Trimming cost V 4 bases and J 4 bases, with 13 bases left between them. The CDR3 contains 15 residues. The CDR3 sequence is CASSSPARSTGELFF. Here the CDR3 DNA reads TGTGCCAGCAGTTCGCCTGCTAGGTCCACCGGGGAGCTGTTTTTT.

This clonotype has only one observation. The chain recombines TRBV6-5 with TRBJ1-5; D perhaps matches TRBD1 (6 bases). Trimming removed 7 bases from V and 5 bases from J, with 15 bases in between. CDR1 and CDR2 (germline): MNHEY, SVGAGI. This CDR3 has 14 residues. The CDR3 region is CASIKTGEYQPQHF. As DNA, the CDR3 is TGTGCCAGCATTAAGACAGGAGAATATCAGCCCCAGCATTTT.

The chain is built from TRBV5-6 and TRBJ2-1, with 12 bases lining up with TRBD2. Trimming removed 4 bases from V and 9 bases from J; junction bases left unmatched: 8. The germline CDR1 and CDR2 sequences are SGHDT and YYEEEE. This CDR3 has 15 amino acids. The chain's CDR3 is CASSELAGGPVEQFF. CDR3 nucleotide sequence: TGTGCCAGCAGCGAGCTAGCGGGAGGGCCCGTTGAGCAGTTCTTC.

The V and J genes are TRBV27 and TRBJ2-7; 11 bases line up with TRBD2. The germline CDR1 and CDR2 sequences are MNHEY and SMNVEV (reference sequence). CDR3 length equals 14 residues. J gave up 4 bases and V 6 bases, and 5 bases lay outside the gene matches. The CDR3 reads CASRPGLAAYEQYF. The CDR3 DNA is TGTGCCAGCAGACCGGGACTAGCGGCTTACGAGCAGTACTTC.

This CDR3 is CASSEGGQPQHF. The CDR3 DNA reads TGTGCCAGCAGTGAGGGTGGGCAGCCCCAGCATTTT. This chain uses TRBV6-5 with TRBJ1-5; D is unclear. Germline lookup yields CDR1 MNHEY and CDR2 SVGAGI. This CDR3 has 12 residues. Trimming took off 5 bases at V and 7 bases at J, with 9 bases between the two ends.

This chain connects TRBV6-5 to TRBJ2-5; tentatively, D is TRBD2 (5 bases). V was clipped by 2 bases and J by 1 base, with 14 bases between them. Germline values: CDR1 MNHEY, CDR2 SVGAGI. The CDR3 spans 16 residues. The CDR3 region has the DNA TGTGCCAGCAGTTACGTGGGCCGAGAGGGCCAAGAGACCCAGTACTTC. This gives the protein CASSYVGREGQETQYF.

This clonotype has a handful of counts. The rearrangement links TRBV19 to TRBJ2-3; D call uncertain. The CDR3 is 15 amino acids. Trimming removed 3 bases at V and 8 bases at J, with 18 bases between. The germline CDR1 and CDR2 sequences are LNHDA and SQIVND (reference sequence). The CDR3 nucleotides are TGTGCCAGTAGTATGGGTCCTTCCGACTGGGTTACGCAGTATTTT. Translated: CASSMGPSDWVTQYF.

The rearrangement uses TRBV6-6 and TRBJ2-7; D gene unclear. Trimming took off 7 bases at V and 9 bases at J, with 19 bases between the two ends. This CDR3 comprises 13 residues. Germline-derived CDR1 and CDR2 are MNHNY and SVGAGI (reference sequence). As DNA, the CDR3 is TGTGCCAGCAACACGATTGACGCCCACGGGCAGTACTTC. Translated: CASNTIDAHGQYF.

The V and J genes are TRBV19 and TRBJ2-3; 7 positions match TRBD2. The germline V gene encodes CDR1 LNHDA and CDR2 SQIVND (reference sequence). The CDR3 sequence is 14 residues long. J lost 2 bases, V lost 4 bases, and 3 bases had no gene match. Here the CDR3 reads CASSRLAHTDTQYF. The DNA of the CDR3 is TGTGCCAGTAGTAGACTAGCCCACACAGATACGCAGTATTTT.

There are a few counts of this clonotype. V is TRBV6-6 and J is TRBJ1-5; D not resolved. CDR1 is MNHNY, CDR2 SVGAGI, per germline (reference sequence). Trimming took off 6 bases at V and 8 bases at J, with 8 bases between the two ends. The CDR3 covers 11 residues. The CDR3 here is CASSEREPQHF. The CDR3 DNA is TGTGCCAGCAGCGAGAGGGAGCCCCAGCATTTT.

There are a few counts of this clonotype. CDR3 protein: CSFRTGNTEAFF. Written as DNA, the CDR3 is TGCAGCTTTCGGACCGGGAACACTGAAGCTTTCTTT. The chain employs TRBV29-1 and TRBJ1-1; D gene uncertain. V was trimmed by 8 bases and J by 1 base, leaving 11 bases between them. CDR1 and CDR2 from the germline V gene are SQVTM and ANQGSEA. The CDR3 sequence is 12 residues long.

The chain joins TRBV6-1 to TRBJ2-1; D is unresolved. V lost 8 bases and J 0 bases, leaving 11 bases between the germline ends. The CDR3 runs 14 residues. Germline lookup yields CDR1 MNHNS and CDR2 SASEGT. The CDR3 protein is CASCLENSYNEQFF. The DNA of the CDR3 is TGTGCCAGCTGCCTTGAGAACTCCTACAATGAGCAGTTCTTC.

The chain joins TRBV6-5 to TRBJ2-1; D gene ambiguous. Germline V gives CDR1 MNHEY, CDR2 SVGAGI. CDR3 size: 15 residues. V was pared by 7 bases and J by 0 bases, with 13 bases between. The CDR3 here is CASTSRADSYNEQFF. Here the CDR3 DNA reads TGTGCCAGCACCTCTAGGGCGGACTCCTACAATGAGCAGTTCTTC.

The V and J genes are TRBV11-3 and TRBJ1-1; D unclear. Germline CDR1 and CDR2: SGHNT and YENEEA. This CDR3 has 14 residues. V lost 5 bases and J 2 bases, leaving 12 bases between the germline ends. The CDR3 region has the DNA TGTGCCAGCAGCCCCAGAGGGTTCAACACTGAAGCTTTCTTT. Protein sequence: CASSPRGFNTEAFF.

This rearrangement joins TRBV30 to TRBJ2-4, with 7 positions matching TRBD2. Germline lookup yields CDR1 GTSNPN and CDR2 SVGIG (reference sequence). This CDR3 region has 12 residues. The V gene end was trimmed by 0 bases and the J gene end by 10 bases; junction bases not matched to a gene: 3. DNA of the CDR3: TGTGCCTGGAGTGTACTGGGGGGGATTCAGTACTTC. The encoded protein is CAWSVLGGIQYF.

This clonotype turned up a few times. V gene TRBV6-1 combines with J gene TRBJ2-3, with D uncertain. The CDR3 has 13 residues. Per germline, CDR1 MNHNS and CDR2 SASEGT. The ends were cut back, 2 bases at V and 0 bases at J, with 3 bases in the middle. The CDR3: CASSEKSTDTQYF. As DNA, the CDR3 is TGTGCCAGCAGTGAAAAAAGCACAGATACGCAGTATTTT.

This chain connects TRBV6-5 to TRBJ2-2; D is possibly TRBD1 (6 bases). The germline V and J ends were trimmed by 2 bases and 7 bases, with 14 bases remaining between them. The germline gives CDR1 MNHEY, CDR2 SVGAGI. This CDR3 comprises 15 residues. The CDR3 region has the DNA TGTGCCAGCAGTTACACACAGGGTGGTGGCGGGGAGCTGTTTTTT. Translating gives CASSYTQGGGGELFF.

CDR3 nucleotide sequence: TGTGCCACCACACATAGTGGGACCTACAATGAGCAGTTCTTC. This sequence encodes CATTHSGTYNEQFF. This chain joins TRBV6-5 and TRBJ2-1; no clear D. In germline, CDR1 is MNHEY, CDR2 SVGAGI. The CDR3 extends over 14 amino acids. V dropped 10 bases and J dropped 2 bases, with 15 bases sitting between them.

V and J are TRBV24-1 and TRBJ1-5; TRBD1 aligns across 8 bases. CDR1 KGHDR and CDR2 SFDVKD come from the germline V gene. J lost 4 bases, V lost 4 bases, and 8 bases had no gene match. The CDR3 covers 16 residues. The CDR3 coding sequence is TGTGCCACCAGTGACCGGACAGGGATAAGAAATCAGCCCCAGCATTTT. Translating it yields CATSDRTGIRNQPQHF.

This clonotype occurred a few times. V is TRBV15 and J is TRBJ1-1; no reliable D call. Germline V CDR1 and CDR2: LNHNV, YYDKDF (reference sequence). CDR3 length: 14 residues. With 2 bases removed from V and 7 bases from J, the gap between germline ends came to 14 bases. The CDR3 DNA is TGTGCCACCAGCAGATCCAGATCGGAGGATGAAGCTTTCTTT. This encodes CATSRSRSEDEAFF.

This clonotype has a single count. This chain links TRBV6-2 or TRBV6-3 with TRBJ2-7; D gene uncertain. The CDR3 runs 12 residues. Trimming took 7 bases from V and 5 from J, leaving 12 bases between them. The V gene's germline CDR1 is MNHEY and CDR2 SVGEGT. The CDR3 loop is CASNGVFNEQYF. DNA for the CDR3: TGTGCCAGCAATGGGGTGTTTAACGAGCAGTACTTC.

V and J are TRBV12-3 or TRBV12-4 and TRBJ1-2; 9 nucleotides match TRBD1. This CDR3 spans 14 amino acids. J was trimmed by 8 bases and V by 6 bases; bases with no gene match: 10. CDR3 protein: CASSPRTGEGGYTF. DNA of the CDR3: TGTGCCAGCAGCCCTAGGACAGGGGAGGGCGGCTACACCTTC.